Presented here are 18 T cell receptor beta chains from one specimen sequenced in a study of T cell repertoires in cytomegalovirus infection. TCRdb itself ran the reads through MiXCR, one entry per CDR3 protein. This sample carries more than 40,000 distinct CDR3 sequences, about a fifth of them seen once, and the ten largest clones take approximately 90%. Antigen specificity for these receptors is unknown. The sequencing used CD8+ T cells from cultured PBMCs, collected from culture after CMV antigen stimulation. These TCRs come from a human donor in good health (CMV status not recorded). Some clones in this sample may be carry-over from other donors' samples.

The genes are TRBV28 and TRBJ2-7, with 8 bases matching TRBD1. The CDR3 runs to 16 residues. The germline V gene encodes CDR1 MDHEN and CDR2 SYDVKM. The junction had 11 bases not matched to a gene; V was cut back by 5 bases and J by 2 bases. CDR3: CASSQSGTGLPYEQYF. As DNA, the CDR3 is TGTGCCAGCAGTCAGTCCGGGACAGGTCTTCCCTACGAGCAGTACTTC.

The genes are TRBV7-9 and TRBJ1-2, with D unresolved. This CDR3 comprises 13 residues. The V gene's germline CDR1 is SEHNR and CDR2 FQNEAQ (reference sequence). Trimming removed 0 bases from V and 6 bases from J, with 8 bases in between. CDR3 sequence: CASSLAPRDGYTF. CDR3 bases: TGTGCCAGCAGCTTAGCCCCGCGGGATGGCTACACCTTC.

This clonotype was recorded a few times. V usage is TRBV7-2 and J usage is TRBJ1-1; D not resolved. V dropped 2 bases and J dropped 1 base, with 8 bases sitting between them. The CDR3 sequence is 14 residues long. Germline V gene sequence: CDR1 SGHTA, CDR2 FQGNSA. CDR3 nucleotides: TGTGCCAGCAGCTTACGACATGGGAACACTGAAGCTTTCTTT. This translates into CASSLRHGNTEAFF.

This clonotype was seen only a few times. The V and J genes are TRBV7-9 and TRBJ2-5; D might be TRBD1 (7 bases). The V gene's germline CDR1 is SEHNR and CDR2 FQNEAQ (reference sequence). With 5 bases removed from V and 2 bases from J, the gap between germline ends came to 15 bases. The CDR3 spans 15 residues. CDR3: CASSPEGANQETQYF. Written as DNA, the CDR3 is TGTGCCAGCAGCCCGGAGGGGGCTAATCAAGAGACCCAGTACTTC.

This clonotype came up a few times. V usage is TRBV7-2 and J usage is TRBJ1-2; 9 positions match TRBD1. The CDR3 sequence is 13 residues long. J was trimmed by 8 bases and V by 6 bases; bases with no gene match: 7. Looked up from germline, CDR1 is SGHTA and CDR2 is FQGNSA. The CDR3 here is CASRGGQGLGYTF. DNA for the CDR3: TGTGCCAGCAGAGGGGGACAGGGTCTAGGCTACACCTTC. Drawing the rest from reference TRBV7-2 and TRBJ1-2, the complete variable domain is GAGVSQSPSNKVTEKGKDVELRCDPISGHTALYWYRQSLGQGLEFLIYFQGNSAPDKSGLPSDRFSAERTGGSVSTLTIQRTQQEDSAVYLCASRGGQGLGYTFGSGTRLTVV.

This sequence joins TRBV11-2 and TRBJ2-1, with 10 positions matching TRBD2. Trimming cost V 2 bases and J 4 bases; bases outside gene matches: 2. Looked up from germline, CDR1 is SGHAT and CDR2 is FQNNGV. The CDR3 totals 15 residues. CDR3 sequence reads: CASSLRTSGYNEQFF. The CDR3 bases are TGTGCCAGCAGCTTACGGACTAGCGGTTACAATGAGCAGTTCTTC.

This clonotype was seen repeatedly, ten times or more. The chain joins TRBV7-9 to TRBJ2-2; TRBD2 is a possible D gene (6 bases). Deletions cut 4 bases from V and 3 bases from J, with 12 bases between. Germline CDR1 and CDR2: SEHNR and FQNEAQ (reference sequence). This CDR3 comprises 15 residues. The CDR3 DNA follows: TGTGCCAGCAGCTCTTTGACGGGGGACACCGGGGAGCTGTTTTTT. The encoded protein is CASSSLTGDTGELFF. The full variable domain, completed using reference TRBV7-9 and TRBJ2-2, is DTGVSQNPRHKITKRGQNVTFRCDPISEHNRLYWYRQTLGQGPEFLTYFQNEAQLEKSRLLSDRFSAERPKGSFSTLEIQRTEQGDSAMYLCASSSLTGDTGELFFGEGSRLTVL.

V is TRBV7-2 and J is TRBJ2-7; TRBD2 agrees at 7 bases. The CDR3 length is 13 residues. The germline CDR1 and CDR2 sequences are SGHTA and FQGNSA. The J segment lost 2 bases and the V segment lost 8 bases, leaving 6 bases of the junction unmatched. The CDR3 region has the DNA TGTGCCAGCGGGGGGGGGGTTACCTACGAGCAGTACTTC. It encodes CASGGGVTYEQYF.

The chain has TRBV15 and TRBJ2-5, with D perhaps TRBD1 or TRBD2 (5 bases each). The ends were cut back, 1 base at V and 6 bases at J, with 9 bases in the middle. This CDR3 comprises 13 residues. CDR1 and CDR2 (germline): LNHNV, YYDKDF (reference sequence). DNA of the CDR3: TGTGCCACCAGCAGAGGAGGGGTAAAGACCCAGTACTTC. It is translated as CATSRGGVKTQYF.

This clonotype has a handful of counts. The gene calls are TRBV27 and TRBJ2-3; 8 nucleotides agree with TRBD2. J lost 2 bases, V lost 2 bases, and 6 bases had no gene match. The CDR3 spans 16 residues. Per the germline V gene, CDR1 is MNHEY and CDR2 is SMNVEV (reference sequence). The CDR3 sequence: CASSLVGLAPTDTQYF. In nucleotides, the CDR3 is TGTGCCAGCAGTTTAGTCGGACTAGCCCCCACAGATACGCAGTATTTT.

The chain combines TRBV7-3 with TRBJ2-3; 10 bases align to TRBD2. The germline gives CDR1 SGHTA, CDR2 FQGTGA. V shed 5 bases and J 4 bases; nucleotides not matched to a gene: 12. This CDR3 is built from 17 residues. This CDR3 is CASSTTASGSSSDTQYF. For the CDR3, the DNA is TGTGCCAGCAGCACAACGGCTAGCGGGAGTAGCTCAGATACGCAGTATTTT.

This clonotype has more than one count but fewer than ten. The CDR3 bases are TGTGCCAGCAGTTCCCCGACAGGAGATAATTCACCCCTCCACTTT. Translation gives CASSSPTGDNSPLHF. J is TRBJ1-6 and V is TRBV27, with TRBD1 as a possible D gene (6 bases). Germline V CDR1 and CDR2: MNHEY, SMNVEV (reference sequence). The CDR3 covers 15 residues. Trimming removed 4 bases at V and 5 bases at J, with 12 bases between.

V is TRBV10-3 and J is TRBJ2-1; D unresolved. The CDR3 is 13 amino acids. V lost 0 bases and J lost 6, with 6 bases in between. The V gene's germline CDR1 is ENHRY and CDR2 SYGVKD. The CDR3 spells CAISESWFNEQFF. Written as DNA, the CDR3 is TGTGCCATCAGTGAGTCGTGGTTCAATGAGCAGTTCTTC.

This clonotype was counted between two and nine times. The chain combines TRBV7-9 with TRBJ2-7; 8 bases fit TRBD1. Germline values: CDR1 SEHNR, CDR2 FQNEAQ (reference sequence). CDR3 length: 16 residues. Germline trimming cut 3 bases from V and 4 bases from J; bases unmatched to any gene: 11. CDR3 nucleotide sequence: TGTGCCAGCAGCTTTCCCTCCGGACAGGGCCTATACGAGCAGTACTTC. Translation gives CASSFPSGQGLYEQYF.

This chain links TRBV7-8 with TRBJ2-5, with D possibly being TRBD1 (5 bases). Germline loops: CDR1 SGHVS, CDR2 FQNEAQ. This CDR3 has 16 amino acids. The V end was cut by 5 bases, the J end by 2 bases, with 18 bases between. The CDR3 DNA reads TGTGCCAGCAGCCCACGAAGGGGATCAGGGCAAGAGACCCAGTACTTC. Protein sequence: CASSPRRGSGQETQYF.

The chain combines TRBV7-6 with TRBJ2-1, with a tentative D call TRBD1 (6 bases). Per germline, CDR1 SGHVS and CDR2 FNYEAQ. The CDR3 is made up of 14 amino acids. Trimming stripped 4 bases from V and 8 bases from J, with 15 bases between. The CDR3 nucleotides are TGTGCCAGCAGCTCAGAGGGTAGGGGGTATGAGCAGTTCTTC. Its translation is CASSSEGRGYEQFF. Combining the CDR3 with reference TRBV7-6 and TRBJ2-1 gives the whole variable domain GAGVSQSPRYKVTKRGQDVALRCDPISGHVSLYWYRQALGQGPEFLTYFNYEAQQDKSGLPNDRFSAERPEGSISTLTIQRTEQRDSAMYRCASSSEGRGYEQFFGPGTRLTVL.

The chain is built from TRBV6-6 and TRBJ2-1, with D possibly being TRBD1 (5 bases). The CDR3 loop spans 12 amino acids. The germline CDR1 and CDR2 sequences are MNHNY and SVGAGI (reference sequence). The V gene lost 11 bases and the J gene lost 7 bases, with 15 bases spanning the gap. In nucleotides, the CDR3 is TGTGCCTGTATTGGGGCCTGGAATGAGCAGTTCTTC. Its protein product is CACIGAWNEQFF.

This clonotype has a handful of counts. The chain couples TRBV6-2 or TRBV6-3 to TRBJ1-1; D uncertain. The V gene lost 2 bases and the J gene lost 3 bases, with 13 bases spanning the gap. Germline CDR1 and CDR2: MNHEY and SVGEGT. CDR3 length: 15 amino acids. In nucleotides, the CDR3 is TGTGCCAGCAGTTACCCCGGAAGGCTCGACACTGAAGCTTTCTTT. Translated: CASSYPGRLDTEAFF.